This T cell receptor beta chain was recovered during a study of T cell changes during pregnancy in multiple sclerosis. Profiled with immunoSEQ multiplex PCR; TCRdb holds only in-frame clones, not every one. This table has some 90,000 clones, under 95% appearing once. Trimming took off 0 bases at V and 7 bases at J, with 14 bases between the two ends. The CDR3 extends over 15 amino acids. Germline V gene data show CDR1 as MNHEY and CDR2 as SVGAGI. This clonotype was obtained from a female donor with multiple sclerosis, enrolled in a pregnancy study. Sequences were derived from peripheral blood, sampled in the first trimester of pregnancy. This chain links TRBV6-5 with TRBJ2-3; D is undetermined. CDR3 amino acids: CASSYSPNGYHTQYF. The CDR3 DNA reads as TGTGCCAGCAGTTACTCCCCCAACGGGTATCATACGCAGTATTTT.